The 24 T cell receptor beta chains given below trace back to one sample, sequenced in a study of regulatory T cells in long-lasting Graves disease. Time point indicated: persistent/refractory GD, antithyroid drugs over 5 years with positive TRAb. Making the TCR library involved RNA that had been extracted from PBMCs. Arm-PCR of CDR3 regions and iRepertoire HTBI primers were the basis on which TCR beta libraries were built. MiXCR, run by TCRdb on the multiplex PCR reads, gives a single entry per CDR3 protein. The table lists approximately 690,000 distinct CDR3 sequences, around 30% of them singletons, with roughly 40% in the top ten. This sample comprised peripheral blood mononuclear cells (PBMCs), obtained when the disease was refractory, from a patient treated with antithyroid drugs. The receptors stem from a female donor with Graves disease.

This sequence joins TRBV12-3 or TRBV12-4 and TRBJ2-7; 8 nucleotides align to TRBD2. This CDR3 has 15 amino acids. V gave up 1 base and J gave up 0 bases; unmatched junction bases: 2. CDR3 amino acids: CASSLGLAFSYEQYF. The DNA for the CDR3 is TGTGCCAGCAGTTTAGGACTAGCGTTCTCCTACGAGCAGTACTTC.

This chain connects TRBV2 to TRBJ2-3; unclear D gene. The CDR3 consists of 11 residues. V dropped 8 bases and J dropped 3 bases, with 6 bases sitting between them. Germline lookup yields CDR1 SNHLY and CDR2 FYNNEI. The CDR3 DNA sequence: TGTGCCAGCCAGCGAACAGATACGCAGTATTTT. Translating it yields CASQRTDTQYF.

This clonotype occurred a few times. The chain employs TRBV30 and TRBJ1-1; tentatively, D is TRBD1 (5 bases). V was pared by 2 bases and J by 0 bases, with 10 bases between. The CDR3 totals 14 residues. Germline lookup yields CDR1 GTSNPN and CDR2 SVGIG (reference sequence). The CDR3 DNA reads TGTGCCTGGAGTCCGGGGCGGCTGAACACTGAAGCTTTCTTT. It translates to CAWSPGRLNTEAFF.

J is TRBJ2-7 and V is TRBV9; a possible D gene is TRBD1 (6 bases). The CDR3 extends over 15 amino acids. Germline V gene sequence: CDR1 SGDLS, CDR2 YYNGEE. V was trimmed by 2 bases and J by 2 bases, leaving 14 bases between them. Here the CDR3 reads CASSVEGHSTYEQYF. In DNA, the CDR3 is TGTGCCAGCAGCGTCGAGGGACACTCCACCTACGAGCAGTACTTC.

The genes are TRBV29-1 and TRBJ1-2; TRBD1 matches at 9 bases. Germline V gene sequence: CDR1 SQVTM, CDR2 ANQGSEA. The CDR3 is made up of 13 amino acids. Trimming took 4 bases from V and 5 from J; bases not matched to a gene: 5. The CDR3: CSVGTGDAYGYTF. CDR3 DNA sequence: TGCAGCGTTGGGACAGGGGACGCTTATGGCTACACCTTC. Looking up the rest from reference TRBV29-1 and TRBJ1-2 gives the full variable domain: SAVISQKPSRDICQRGTSLTIQCQVDSQVTMMFWYRQQPGQSLTLIATANQGSEATYESGFVIDKFPISRPNLTFSTLTVSNMSPEDSSIYLCSVGTGDAYGYTFGSGTRLTVV.

A few counts support this clonotype. This chain uses TRBV29-1 with TRBJ1-2; D unclear. The length of the CDR3 is 13 residues. V lost 4 bases to trimming and J lost 4 bases, with 13 bases between them. The germline V gene has CDR1 SQVTM and CDR2 ANQGSEA. The CDR3 DNA reads as TGCAGCGTTGTGGACCGACGTAGCTATGGCTACACCTTC. Its translation is CSVVDRRSYGYTF.

The CDR3 region has the DNA TGTGCCAGCAGCTTCCGGACAGGGGATTCTGGAAACACCATATATTTT. It codes for CASSFRTGDSGNTIYF. The chain recombines TRBV11-3 with TRBJ1-3; TRBD1 matches at 9 bases. CDR3 length equals 16 residues. V was pared by 3 bases and J by 1 base, with 4 bases of the junction left unmatched. CDR1 is SGHNT, CDR2 YENEEA, per germline. Using reference TRBV11-3 and TRBJ1-3 for the parts outside the CDR3, the full variable domain is EAGVVQSPRYKIIEKKQPVAFWCNPISGHNTLYWYLQNLGQGPELLIRYENEEAVDDSQLPKDRFSAERLKGVDSTLKIQPAELGDSAVYLCASSFRTGDSGNTIYFGEGSWLTVV.

In this sample, this clonotype turned up many times. The V gene is TRBV24-1, the J gene TRBJ1-2, with D possibly being TRBD1 (5 bases). The V end was cut by 3 bases, the J end by 2 bases, with 9 bases between. The V gene's germline CDR1 is KGHDR and CDR2 SFDVKD. The CDR3 covers 14 residues. Here the CDR3 DNA reads TGTGCCACCAGTGATAGGGACGGGAACTATGGCTACACCTTC. Its translation is CATSDRDGNYGYTF.

To note about this clonotype: It may be a read error: a sequence one base away is much more abundant. V gene TRBV12-3 or TRBV12-4 combines with J gene TRBJ1-2, with a possible D match to TRBD1 (5 bases). The CDR3 length is 16 residues. V was cut by 7 bases and J by 0 bases, with 18 bases left in between. CDR3 residues: CASNQGTADTNYGYTF. CDR3 nucleotide sequence: TGTGCCAGCAACCAAGGGACGGCCGATACTAACTATGGCTACACCTTC.

The table lists this clonotype with many counts. The CDR3 loop reads CASSFGLAGGRNTGELFF. The CDR3 DNA is TGTGCCAGCAGTTTCGGACTAGCGGGAGGCCGAAACACCGGGGAGCTGTTTTTT. This sequence joins TRBV12-3 or TRBV12-4 and TRBJ2-2, with TRBD2 matching 14 bases. This CDR3 has 18 amino acids. Unmatched junction bases numbered 5, after V lost 3 bases and J lost 2 bases.

The chain employs TRBV20-1 and TRBJ1-1, with D possibly TRBD1 on 6 matching bases. The CDR3 loop spans 15 amino acids. Germline lookup yields CDR1 DFQATT and CDR2 SNEGSKA (reference sequence). V dropped 6 bases and J dropped 1 base, with 18 bases sitting between them. This chain's CDR3 is CSANGGGMGNTEAFF. CDR3 nucleotides: TGCAGTGCCAACGGGGGGGGCATGGGGAACACTGAAGCTTTCTTT.

The chain is built from TRBV29-1 and TRBJ2-7, with D unresolved. The CDR3 covers 10 residues. CDR1 is SQVTM, CDR2 ANQGSEA, per germline. V lost 7 bases, J lost 5 bases, and 9 bases lay in between. In nucleotides, the CDR3 is TGCAGCGCCAAAACGAACGAGCAGTACTTC. It yields the protein CSAKTNEQYF.

Remarks on this clonotype: A much larger clone is a single base away; this may be a read error. The CDR3 nucleotides read TGTGCCAGCAGCCAAGATCTGGTAGCGAACAGTGAGCAGTTCTTC. Translating it yields CASSQDLVANSEQFF. The chain is built from TRBV27 and TRBJ2-1; D possibly corresponds to TRBD2 (5 bases). Germline V CDR1 and CDR2: MNHEY, SMNVEV (reference sequence). Trimming took off 6 bases at V and 9 bases at J, with 21 bases between the two ends. The CDR3 covers 15 residues.

The rearrangement uses TRBV6-1 and TRBJ1-6, with TRBD1 identical over 7 bases. V lost 6 bases and J lost 5; bases outside the gene matches: 10. The CDR3 is made up of 16 amino acids. Per germline, CDR1 MNHNS and CDR2 SASEGT. The CDR3 region is CASSTEQGRNNSPLHF. CDR3 nucleotides: TGTGCCAGCAGCACTGAACAGGGGAGGAATAATTCACCCCTCCACTTT.

V gene TRBV19 combines with J gene TRBJ1-5, with 7 bases matching TRBD1. V lost 6 bases and J lost 3; bases outside the gene matches: 11. CDR3 length equals 16 residues. Per the germline V gene, CDR1 is LNHDA and CDR2 is SQIVND (reference sequence). The CDR3: CASSGGRGRFNQPQHF. The CDR3 coding sequence is TGTGCCAGTAGCGGTGGGAGGGGGCGGTTCAATCAGCCCCAGCATTTT.

The chain recombines TRBV7-3 with TRBJ2-5, with TRBD1 matching 9 bases. CDR1 SGHTA and CDR2 FQGTGA come from the germline V gene. V shed 5 bases and J 5 bases; nucleotides not matched to a gene: 12. This CDR3 spans 16 amino acids. CDR3 sequence: CASSTLEQGAIETQYF. The DNA of the CDR3 is TGTGCCAGCAGCACCCTAGAACAGGGGGCAATTGAGACCCAGTACTTC.

This clonotype was seen repeatedly, ten times or more. The chain combines TRBV29-1 with TRBJ1-2; TRBD1 aligns across 7 bases. The V gene's germline CDR1 is SQVTM and CDR2 ANQGSEA. This CDR3 is 13 amino acids long. Trimming at V came to 7 bases and at J to 9 bases, leaving 14 bases not matched to a gene. The chain's CDR3 is CSAWTGEGIRYTF. For the CDR3, the DNA is TGCAGCGCCTGGACAGGCGAAGGCATTCGCTACACCTTC.

CDR3 DNA sequence: TGTGCCAGCAGCGGCGGGACAGGGATAAACTCTAACTATGGCTACACCTTC. This encodes CASSGGTGINSNYGYTF. The chain is built from TRBV7-9 and TRBJ1-2; 9 positions agree with TRBD1. CDR3 length equals 17 residues. V trimming: 5 bases; J trimming: 0 bases; junction bases outside the gene matches: 10. Germline V gives CDR1 SEHNR, CDR2 FQNEAQ (reference sequence).

This clonotype was recorded at least ten times. The chain couples TRBV6-1 to TRBJ1-1, with TRBD1 matching 11 bases. V gave up 6 bases and J gave up 10 bases; unmatched junction bases: 16. Germline V gene lookup returns CDR1 MNHNS and CDR2 SASEGT. This CDR3 comprises 16 residues. The CDR3: CASRGIQGTGGIGAFF. CDR3 in DNA: TGTGCCAGCAGGGGGATCCAAGGGACAGGGGGAATAGGAGCTTTCTTT.

This clonotype was counted a few times. The rearrangement links TRBV5-1 to TRBJ2-5; 7 bases agree with TRBD1. The end of the DNA aligns better with TRBJ2-7, so the J call may be wrong. Germline V lookup: CDR1 SGHRS, CDR2 YFSETQ. There are 14 residues in the CDR3. The CDR3, as DNA: TGCGCCAGCAGCAATTCCTACAGGGGTTACGAGCAGTACTTC. This sequence encodes CASSNSYRGYEQYF.

This clonotype was seen only a few times. This chain links TRBV5-5 with TRBJ1-2; D call uncertain. This CDR3 has 13 residues. Germline V gives CDR1 SGHKS, CDR2 YYEKEE (reference sequence). Trimming cost V 4 bases and J 4 bases, with 11 bases left between them. The CDR3 is CASSPGLTYGYTF. The CDR3 DNA reads TGTGCCAGCAGCCCAGGACTCACCTATGGCTACACCTTC.

This clonotype was recorded many times. The genes are TRBV11-2 and TRBJ1-1; no clear D. The CDR3 loop spans 16 amino acids. V was shortened by 2 bases and J by 0 bases, with 13 bases between the two germline ends. CDR1 is SGHAT and CDR2 is FQNNGV in the germline V gene. In DNA, the CDR3 is TGTGCCAGCAGCTTATACGGGAGGTCGATGAACACTGAAGCTTTCTTT. This sequence encodes CASSLYGRSMNTEAFF.

The V and J genes are TRBV28 and TRBJ2-7; possibly TRBD2 for D (5 bases). Trimming removed 5 bases from V and 0 bases from J, with 17 bases in between. CDR3 size: 16 residues. The V gene's germline CDR1 is MDHEN and CDR2 SYDVKM. CDR3 residues: CASSPGRDLSSYEQYF. CDR3 nucleotide sequence: TGTGCCAGCAGTCCCGGACGGGATCTCAGCTCCTACGAGCAGTACTTC.

This clonotype was seen a handful of times. The chain employs TRBV28 and TRBJ1-1, with D possibly TRBD1 on 6 matching bases. This CDR3 is built from 12 residues. CDR1 and CDR2 from the germline V gene are MDHEN and SYDVKM. CDR3 region: CAGGGDDTEAFF. The CDR3, as DNA: TGTGCAGGGGGAGGGGATGACACTGAAGCTTTCTTT.